This T cell receptor beta chain was recovered during a study of sequential checkpoint blockade in melanoma. Study overall: Maintenance nivolumab came after either treatment sequence.

Profiled with immunoSEQ multiplex PCR; TCRdb holds only in-frame clones, not every one. This sample carries 7,000 to 8,500 clones, 60% of them seen once, and the ten largest clones take nearly 9%. Specified treatment: randomized to nivolumab then ipilimumab (arm A) or the reverse (arm B). From thawed PBMCs, live CD3+CD8+ cells negative for CD19 and CD56 were sorted. The CDR3 length is 14 residues. V was trimmed by 5 bases and J by 2 bases, leaving 13 bases between them. Germline CDR1 reads MNHEY; CDR2 reads SMNVEV (reference sequence). Within the sample, this clone is medium-sized (0.01 to 0.1%). This chain joins TRBV27 and TRBJ2-7, with a weak D call TRBD2 (6 bases). The material sequenced was CD8+ T cells sorted from blood (inferred from file names), taken from a patient given nivolumab and ipilimumab in sequence. This receptor was taken from a human donor with melanoma. The CDR3 DNA reads as TGTGCCAGCAGTACCTGGGACTGGCCCTACGAGCAGTACTTC. It specifies CASSTWDWPYEQYF.